The 30 T cell receptor beta chains given below trace back to one sample, sequenced in a study of patients and donors after allogeneic stem cell transplantation. One entry per CDR3 protein, called by TCRdb with MiXCR from the RT-PCR reads. The sample shows over 150,000 distinct CDR3 sequences, less than 45% of them seen only once. The sequenced sample consisted of blood, either unsorted or a sorted T cell fraction (not recorded which). The receptors stem from a human donor who was either an allogeneic HSCT recipient or a stem cell or donor lymphocyte infusion donor (not recorded which). It is not recorded whose cells these are; they may come from a transplant donor.

V is TRBV27 and J is TRBJ1-5; D unresolved. This CDR3 region has 15 residues. The V end lost 6 bases, the J end lost 6 bases, and 18 bases lay between the germline ends. Germline values: CDR1 MNHEY, CDR2 SMNVEV (reference sequence). CDR3 in DNA: TGTGCCAGCAGACCCGTGACCGGTGGACTTCAGCCCCAGCATTTT. It specifies CASRPVTGGLQPQHF.

The chain uses TRBV14 and TRBJ1-2, with TRBD1 as a possible D gene (5 bases). V gave up 5 bases and J gave up 6 bases, with 22 bases separating them. The CDR3 is 16 amino acids. Per germline, CDR1 SGHDN and CDR2 FVKESK. The CDR3 bases are TGTGCCAGCAGCTCCTACGGAGGGGATAAGGTTAATGGCTACACCTTC. This encodes CASSSYGGDKVNGYTF. Complete variable domain (other parts from reference TRBV14 and TRBJ1-2): EAGVTQFPSHSVIEKGQTVTLRCDPISGHDNLYWYRRVMGKEIKFLLHFVKESKQDESGMPNNRFLAERTGGTYSTLKVQPAELEDSGVYFCASSSYGGDKVNGYTFGSGTRLTVV.

This clonotype was picked up a small number of times. The rearrangement joins TRBV10-3 to TRBJ2-7; no definite D call. V was clipped by 6 bases and J by 2 bases, with 14 bases between them. Germline V lookup: CDR1 ENHRY, CDR2 SYGVKD. The CDR3 covers 14 residues. The chain's CDR3 is CAISQKLGTYEQYF. The DNA for the CDR3 is TGTGCCATCAGCCAGAAACTCGGAACCTACGAGCAGTACTTC.

This clonotype came up a few times. V gene TRBV28 combines with J gene TRBJ1-5; D might be TRBD1 (6 bases). This CDR3 is 17 amino acids long. The V end lost 1 base, the J end lost 6 bases, and 19 bases lay between the germline ends. Germline values: CDR1 MDHEN, CDR2 SYDVKM. CDR3 DNA: TGTGCCAGCAGTTTATTGGGGGGGCTCCAGCGTGGTCAGCCCCAGCATTTT. Translated: CASSLLGGLQRGQPQHF.

The J gene is TRBJ2-7, the V gene TRBV18, with D maybe TRBD1 (5 bases). The CDR3 runs to 14 residues. Looked up from germline, CDR1 is KGHSH and CDR2 is LQKENI. Trimming removed 3 bases at V and 4 bases at J, with 13 bases between. CDR3 residues: CASSPGQLTYEQYF. The CDR3 DNA sequence: TGTGCCAGCTCACCTGGACAACTTACTTACGAGCAGTACTTC.

The chain employs TRBV7-2 and TRBJ2-1; D gene ambiguous. The CDR3 totals 13 residues. Trimming pared 3 bases from V and 9 bases from J, leaving 12 bases between. CDR1 and CDR2 (germline): SGHTA, FQGNSA. CDR3: CASSFGGPGEQFF. In DNA, the CDR3 is TGTGCCAGCAGCTTTGGTGGGCCTGGTGAGCAGTTCTTC.

This clonotype was recorded a few times. J is TRBJ2-1 and V is TRBV19, with D tentatively TRBD2 (6 bases). Germline V gene sequence: CDR1 LNHDA, CDR2 SQIVND (reference sequence). Trimming left V 6 bases short and J 7 bases short, with 13 bases between. The CDR3 sequence is 13 residues long. This CDR3 reads CASSPTSSNEQFF. DNA for the CDR3: TGTGCCAGTAGCCCGACTAGTTCAAATGAGCAGTTCTTC.

J is TRBJ2-7 and V is TRBV14; D is possibly TRBD2 (5 bases). Germline loops: CDR1 SGHDN, CDR2 FVKESK. This CDR3 region has 14 residues. V was clipped by 0 bases and J by 6 bases, with 12 bases between them. CDR3 in DNA: TGTGCCAGCAGCCAAGACGCGGGCCCCTTCGAGCAGTACTTC. This translates into CASSQDAGPFEQYF.

This clonotype has only a few counts. The J gene is TRBJ2-5, the V gene TRBV12-3 or TRBV12-4, with 9 bases fitting TRBD1. V lost 5 bases to trimming and J lost 5 bases; unmatched junction nucleotides: 12. The CDR3 contains 16 residues. The CDR3 region is CASSVISGTGRETQYF. The CDR3 bases are TGTGCCAGCAGTGTCATCTCCGGGACAGGGAGGGAGACCCAGTACTTC.

The chain recombines TRBV6-2 or TRBV6-3 with TRBJ1-2; D gene unclear. Germline loops: CDR1 MNHEY, CDR2 SVGEGT. This CDR3 has 13 residues. Trimming removed 7 bases from V and 7 bases from J, with 16 bases in between. The CDR3 DNA sequence: TGTGCCAGCACCGACCCCGGGGAAGGTGGCTACACCTTC. It codes for CASTDPGEGGYTF.

This chain connects TRBV6-5 to TRBJ1-1, with D perhaps matching TRBD1 (6 bases). V lost 8 bases, J lost 3 bases, and 16 bases lay in between. This CDR3 is 14 amino acids long. The germline CDR1 and CDR2 sequences are MNHEY and SVGAGI. CDR3 residues: CASLPGGADTEAFF. The CDR3 nucleotides read TGTGCCAGCCTCCCGGGGGGGGCGGACACTGAAGCTTTCTTT.

This sequence joins TRBV5-6 and TRBJ1-4; D ambiguous. Germline lookup yields CDR1 SGHDT and CDR2 YYEEEE. The CDR3 extends over 11 amino acids. Trimming took 4 bases from V and 14 from J, leaving 12 bases between them. As DNA, the CDR3 is TGTGCCAGCAGCAACCAAAACCGGCTGTTTTTT. It is translated as CASSNQNRLFF.

This clonotype was seen a handful of times. The rearrangement links TRBV5-1 to TRBJ1-3; D remains ambiguous. Trimming took 4 bases from V and 0 from J, leaving 11 bases between them. The CDR3 is 15 residues long. The V gene's germline CDR1 is SGHRS and CDR2 YFSETQ. CDR3 sequence reads: CASSPDPHSGNTIYF. CDR3 DNA sequence: TGCGCCAGCAGCCCCGATCCCCACTCTGGAAACACCATATATTTT.

This chain connects TRBV28 to TRBJ2-1, with TRBD2 matching 7 bases. The CDR3 consists of 14 residues. The junction had 3 bases not matched to a gene; V was cut back by 5 bases and J by 2 bases. The germline V gene has CDR1 MDHEN and CDR2 SYDVKM. The CDR3 DNA sequence: TGTGCCAGCAGTCAGAGCGGGACCTACAATGAGCAGTTCTTC. This codes for CASSQSGTYNEQFF.

This clonotype was recorded only once. The genes are TRBV19 and TRBJ2-4; D ambiguous. V lost 4 bases and J 7 bases, leaving 17 bases between the germline ends. The length of the CDR3 is 15 residues. Germline V gene sequence: CDR1 LNHDA, CDR2 SQIVND (reference sequence). CDR3: CASSTRAPGPNIQYF. The CDR3 DNA reads TGTGCCAGTAGTACCCGGGCTCCAGGTCCGAACATTCAGTACTTC.

This chain joins TRBV3-2 and TRBJ2-7; TRBD1 reflects the table's D call only, with no check against the DNA. TRBV3-2 is recorded as a pseudogene. The CDR3 covers 18 residues. Here the CDR3 DNA reads TGTGCCAGCAGCCAAGACTTCGAAAGGTTAGGGGGCGATTACGAGCAGTACTTC. Translated, it gives CASSQDFERLGGDYEQYF.

This chain uses TRBV12-3 or TRBV12-4 with TRBJ2-6; D not certain. CDR3 length: 15 amino acids. The V end lost 7 bases, the J end lost 4 bases, and 14 bases lay between the germline ends. The CDR3 is CASNYGLSGANVLTF. Here the CDR3 DNA reads TGTGCCAGCAATTACGGCCTATCGGGGGCCAACGTCCTGACTTTC.

J is TRBJ2-3 and V is TRBV28; D call uncertain. This CDR3 comprises 17 residues. The V end was cut by 7 bases, the J end by 2 bases, with 22 bases between. Germline V gene data show CDR1 as MDHEN and CDR2 as SYDVKM. This chain's CDR3 is CASTIGPQYADTDTQYF. DNA of the CDR3: TGTGCCAGCACTATAGGACCACAATACGCCGACACAGATACGCAGTATTTT.

The chain combines TRBV5-1 with TRBJ1-2; 11 bases align to TRBD1. V dropped 0 bases and J dropped 8; count of bases not matched to a gene: 6. This CDR3 spans 15 amino acids. CDR1 and CDR2 from the germline V gene are SGHRS and YFSETQ. The CDR3 spells CASSLAGQGAEGYTF. The CDR3 DNA follows: TGCGCCAGCAGCTTGGCAGGACAGGGGGCGGAGGGCTACACCTTC.

The chain recombines TRBV28 with TRBJ2-7; the D gene is possibly TRBD1 (6 bases). Trimming shortened V by 6 bases and J by 1 base, and 10 bases separated the two germline ends. Germline lookup yields CDR1 MDHEN and CDR2 SYDVKM. CDR3 length equals 13 residues. The CDR3 loop reads CASSKQGSYEQYF. The CDR3 DNA reads TGTGCCAGCAGCAAACAGGGATCCTACGAGCAGTACTTC. Variable domain in full (rest from reference TRBV28 and TRBJ2-7): DVKVTQSSRYLVKRTGEKVFLECVQDMDHENMFWYRQDPGLGLRLIYFSYDVKMKEKGDIPEGYSVSREKKERFSLILESASTNQTSMYLCASSKQGSYEQYFGPGTRLTVT.

In its sample, this clonotype was seen once. CDR3: CASSSDRVHTGELFF. DNA for the CDR3: TGTGCCAGCAGCTCAGACAGGGTTCACACCGGGGAGCTGTTTTTT. J is TRBJ2-2 and V is TRBV9; 7 nucleotides agree with TRBD1. The germline V gene has CDR1 SGDLS and CDR2 YYNGEE. This CDR3 is built from 15 residues. Trimming cost V 4 bases and J 3 bases; bases outside gene matches: 6.

J is TRBJ1-3 and V is TRBV7-3; no clear D. Germline V gene lookup returns CDR1 SGHTA and CDR2 FQGTGA. V was shortened by 2 bases and J by 4 bases, with 6 bases between the two germline ends. This CDR3 comprises 13 residues. CDR3 residues: CASSLAEGNTIYF. In nucleotides, the CDR3 is TGTGCCAGCAGCTTAGCCGAGGGAAACACCATATATTTT.

This clonotype was counted many times. The chain uses TRBV5-4 and TRBJ1-2, with 9 nucleotides matching TRBD1. The CDR3 runs to 16 residues. The germline gives CDR1 SGHNT, CDR2 YYREEE (reference sequence). V shed 6 bases, J shed 4 bases, and the junction held 13 bases outside the gene matches. CDR3 in amino acids: CASTTTGGREGYGYTF. The CDR3 bases are TGTGCCAGCACCACTACAGGGGGCAGAGAAGGCTATGGCTACACCTTC.

V is TRBV7-2 and J is TRBJ2-1, with no clear D. The CDR3 loop spans 14 amino acids. V was pared by 5 bases and J by 10 bases, with 18 bases between. From germline, CDR1 is SGHTA and CDR2 FQGNSA. The CDR3 sequence is CASSQLPTGNEQFF. The CDR3 DNA reads as TGTGCCAGCAGCCAACTCCCGACTGGGAACGAGCAGTTCTTC.

The V and J genes are TRBV7-8 and TRBJ1-3; D gene unclear. Per germline, CDR1 SGHVS and CDR2 FQNEAQ. V was pared by 5 bases and J by 0 bases, with 11 bases between. The CDR3 runs to 15 residues. This CDR3 reads CASSTRLASGNTIYF. The CDR3 nucleotides read TGTGCCAGCAGCACCAGACTGGCCTCTGGAAACACCATATATTTT.

The genes are TRBV10-3 and TRBJ2-3; D unresolved. Looked up from germline, CDR1 is ENHRY and CDR2 is SYGVKD. The germline V and J ends were trimmed by 3 bases and 2 bases, with 15 bases remaining between them. The CDR3 covers 16 residues. The CDR3 DNA reads as TGTGCCATCAGTGACCACGTAGGGTCCCTCACAGATACGCAGTATTTT. It encodes CAISDHVGSLTDTQYF.

This clonotype was observed a few times. The chain is built from TRBV12-3 or TRBV12-4 and TRBJ2-3, with 8 bases matching TRBD1. Trimming cost V 5 bases and J 7 bases; bases outside gene matches: 5. The CDR3 covers 13 residues. For the CDR3, the DNA is TGTGCCAGCAGTCTTACAGGGGGTCATACGCAGTATTTT. Translating it yields CASSLTGGHTQYF.

The chain is built from TRBV6-5 and TRBJ2-5, with 10 bases matching TRBD2. The CDR3 loop spans 16 amino acids. Germline V gene sequence: CDR1 MNHEY, CDR2 SVGAGI. The J segment lost 3 bases and the V segment lost 5 bases, leaving 9 bases of the junction unmatched. CDR3 in DNA: TGTGCCAGCAGTCCCCGGGCTAGCGGGAGTAAAGAGACCCAGTACTTC. It encodes CASSPRASGSKETQYF.

V is TRBV3-1 and J is TRBJ2-3, with D possibly matching TRBD1 (5 bases). V was pared by 4 bases and J by 8 bases, with 10 bases between. The germline V gene encodes CDR1 LGHDT and CDR2 YNNKEL (reference sequence). The CDR3 has 12 residues. CDR3: CASSLSQGTQYF. The CDR3 nucleotides are TGTGCCAGCAGCCTTAGTCAGGGTACGCAGTATTTT.

This sequence joins TRBV6-2 or TRBV6-3 and TRBJ1-1; D unresolved. Germline V lookup: CDR1 MNHEY, CDR2 SVGEGT. This CDR3 comprises 11 residues. Trimming took off 10 bases at V and 10 bases at J, with 16 bases between the two ends. CDR3 sequence (DNA): TGTGCCACCGGACGGACGCCGGGAGCTTTCTTT. Translating it yields CATGRTPGAFF.